This T cell receptor (beta chain) was identified in a study of shared clonotypes between healthy human individuals. Study context: The donor pool was made up of two women and a few men aged 18 to 49.

General observations from the study: Between several donors, naive CD4 clonotypes were shared at a level of approximately 5%. An effect of sequencing depth on clonotype sharing among donors was expected.

All the donors were Caucasian adults who lived in Nashville, Tennessee. Clones were read by immunoSEQ multiplex PCR, and TCRdb kept only the in-frame ones, dropping some. The table shows 550,000 to 850,000 clones, with approximately 77% occurring only once. Comment on this clone: The antigen remains unidentified.

The CDR3 length is 21 residues. V lost 1 base, J lost 4 bases, and 26 bases lay in between. Germline V CDR1 and CDR2: MNHNS, SASEGT. This TCR was recovered from a young woman in good health. The sample was memory CD4+ T cells sorted from blood. Subset: CD45RA-negative fraction. The rearrangement uses TRBV6-1 and TRBJ2-6; D perhaps matches TRBD1 (6 bases). CDR3 bases: TGTGCCAGCAGTGAAGAAGGTCTAGGAGACAGGATAGTCGCCGGGGCCAACGTCCTGACTTTC. Translated: CASSEEGLGDRIVAGANVLTF.